These 29 T cell receptor beta chains share one sample of origin, sequenced in a study of control samples from healthy donors and cancer patients. Method: immunoSEQ multiplex PCR; TCRdb's copy keeps in-frame clones and lacks some. Among approximately 94,000 clones, about 90% were seen once, and the ten largest hold 15% to 20%. Sequenced sample: blood. Every receptor here comes from a woman aged 45-65 years in good health.

This clone was recorded a few times. The CDR3 nucleotides read TGCGCCAGCAGCCCTGCAGGGGGCGACGGGACCTTC. It specifies CASSPAGGDGTF. The rearrangement joins TRBV5-1 to TRBJ1-2, with 8 bases fitting TRBD1. V lost 4 bases and J lost 14; bases outside the gene matches: 10. The CDR3 length is 12 residues. Germline-derived CDR1 and CDR2 are SGHRS and YFSETQ.

The CDR3 loop is CASTQGSTDTQYF. CDR3 sequence (DNA): TGTGCCAGCACTCAGGGGAGCACAGATACGCAGTATTTT. V is TRBV12-3 or TRBV12-4 and J is TRBJ2-3; D is possibly TRBD1 (6 bases). The CDR3 totals 13 residues. Trimming cost V 7 bases and J 0 bases, with 8 bases left between them.

The chain joins TRBV24-1 to TRBJ1-5, with 10 nucleotides matching TRBD1. V shed 4 bases, J shed 4 bases, and the junction held 6 bases outside the gene matches. Germline V CDR1 and CDR2: KGHDR, SFDVKD. The CDR3 runs 16 residues. This CDR3 is CATSDSGTGVNQPQHF. The CDR3 coding sequence is TGTGCCACCAGTGACTCCGGGACAGGGGTGAATCAGCCCCAGCATTTT.

This clone was detected only once. The chain combines TRBV29-1 with TRBJ1-2, with D unresolved. From germline, CDR1 is SQVTM and CDR2 ANQGSEA. Trimming took 0 bases from V and 3 from J, leaving 8 bases between them. The length of the CDR3 is 13 residues. CDR3 DNA sequence: TGCAGCGTTGAAGAGAGCGTCTACTATGGCTACACCTTC. It specifies CSVEESVYYGYTF.

The V call is TRBV7-8, the J call TRBJ2-1, with D perhaps TRBD2 (6 bases). From germline, CDR1 is SGHVS and CDR2 FQNEAQ. The germline V and J ends were trimmed by 6 bases and 7 bases, with 25 bases remaining between them. The CDR3 length is 17 residues. The CDR3 sequence is CASSSIERLVVANEQFF. DNA of the CDR3: TGTGCCAGCAGTTCAATAGAACGACTAGTGGTGGCGAATGAGCAGTTCTTC.

The genes are TRBV6-2 or TRBV6-3 and TRBJ2-7; 7 bases are shared with TRBD2. The length of the CDR3 is 13 residues. Germline CDR1 reads MNHEY; CDR2 reads SVGEGT. CDR3 DNA: TGTGCCAGCAGTTGGGGGGGTTCCTTCGAGCAGTACGTC. Amino acid sequence: CASSWGGSFEQYV.

This chain connects TRBV5-5 to TRBJ1-1, with no clear D. This CDR3 comprises 15 residues. The germline V gene has CDR1 SGHKS and CDR2 YYEKEE (reference sequence). V gave up 0 bases and J gave up 8 bases, with 17 bases separating them. Here the CDR3 DNA reads TGTGCCAGCAGCTTGGATTGGGCACCCCAACGGGAAGCTTTCTTT. This encodes CASSLDWAPQREAFF.

This clone was found once. The chain joins TRBV5-6 to TRBJ2-7; the D is unclear. The CDR3 consists of 13 residues. Trimming stripped 4 bases from V and 2 bases from J, with 10 bases between. Looked up from germline, CDR1 is SGHDT and CDR2 is YYEEEE. The CDR3 is CASSLLQAYEQYV. CDR3 DNA: TGTGCCAGCAGCCTCCTGCAAGCCTACGAGCAGTACGTC.

The rearrangement links TRBV3-1 (or the pseudogene TRBV3-2) to TRBJ1-1; D unclear. The V and J ends lost 3 bases and 1 base respectively, with 9 bases between them. The CDR3 extends over 14 amino acids. Germline assignment: CDR1 LGHDT and CDR2 YNNKEL (reference sequence). The CDR3 DNA reads TGTGCCAGCAGCCAGGTGTATAGGAACACTGAAGCTTTCTTT. Its protein product is CASSQVYRNTEAFF.

CDR3 in DNA: TGCAGTGCTAGTCAGTCTAGCGGGGGGGACGAGCAGTACTTC. Translated: CSASQSSGGDEQYF. The chain joins TRBV20-1 to TRBJ2-7; 12 positions match TRBD2. Germline V lookup: CDR1 DFQATT, CDR2 SNEGSKA (reference sequence). V trimming: 3 bases; J trimming: 5 bases; junction bases outside the gene matches: 5. The CDR3 runs to 14 residues.

V gene TRBV27 combines with J gene TRBJ2-5; 8 bases agree with TRBD2. V gave up 2 bases and J gave up 2 bases; unmatched junction bases: 7. This CDR3 spans 16 amino acids. Germline-derived CDR1 and CDR2 are MNHEY and SMNVEV (reference sequence). The CDR3: CASSLDGTRGQETQYF. The CDR3 DNA follows: TGTGCCAGCAGTTTAGATGGGACTAGGGGGCAAGAGACCCAGTACTTC.

The genes are TRBV24-1 and TRBJ1-1, with D possibly matching TRBD1 (5 bases). Trimming stripped 5 bases from V and 1 base from J, with 10 bases between. Germline V gene lookup returns CDR1 KGHDR and CDR2 SFDVKD. There are 14 residues in the CDR3. The CDR3 reads CATSAGGWNTEAFF. DNA for the CDR3: TGTGCCACCAGTGCTGGGGGGTGGAACACTGAAGCTTTCTTT.

J is TRBJ1-5 and V is TRBV9; D remains ambiguous. V lost 0 bases and J 4 bases, leaving 2 bases between the germline ends. The V gene's germline CDR1 is SGDLS and CDR2 YYNGEE. The CDR3 loop spans 12 amino acids. In DNA form, the CDR3 reads TGTGCCAGCAGCGTAGGGAATCAGCCCCAGCATTTT. Encoded protein: CASSVGNQPQHF. The variable domain in full, completed from reference TRBV9 and TRBJ1-5, reads DSGVTQTPKHLITATGQRVTLRCSPRSGDLSVYWYQQSLDQGLQFLIQYYNGEERAKGNILERFSAQQFPDLHSELNLSSLELGDSALYFCASSVGNQPQHFGDGTRLSIL.

The genes are TRBV27 and TRBJ1-3; maybe TRBD1 (5 bases). Per the germline V gene, CDR1 is MNHEY and CDR2 is SMNVEV (reference sequence). With 0 bases removed from V and 2 bases from J, the gap between germline ends came to 5 bases. The length of the CDR3 is 14 residues. The DNA of the CDR3 is TGTGCCAGCAGTTTATCAGGGGCTGGAAACACCATATATTTT. Encoded protein: CASSLSGAGNTIYF.

This clone has a single count. The chain carries TRBV19 and TRBJ1-1, with D possibly matching TRBD1 (5 bases). V was cut by 8 bases and J by 1 base, with 8 bases left in between. This CDR3 has 12 amino acids. Germline V CDR1 and CDR2: LNHDA, SQIVND (reference sequence). The chain's CDR3 is CASGDANTEAFF. The CDR3 DNA sequence: TGTGCCAGTGGGGACGCGAACACTGAAGCTTTCTTT.

This clone showed up just a few times. This chain links TRBV18 with TRBJ2-5; D might be TRBD1 or TRBD2, each matching 5 bases. V lost 3 bases to trimming and J lost 2 bases, with 10 bases between them. The CDR3 is 14 amino acids. The germline V gene has CDR1 KGHSH and CDR2 LQKENI. CDR3 in amino acids: CASSPTRGQETQYF. The CDR3 DNA reads TGTGCCAGCTCACCCACTAGGGGACAAGAGACCCAGTACTTC.

The chain uses TRBV28 and TRBJ1-1; 7 bases line up with TRBD1. Germline trimming cut 7 bases from V and 3 bases from J; bases unmatched to any gene: 5. Germline V gene data show CDR1 as MDHEN and CDR2 as SYDVKM. The CDR3 length is 13 residues. The CDR3 sequence: CASTRDSYTEAFF. CDR3 nucleotides: TGTGCCAGCACCCGGGACAGCTACACTGAAGCTTTCTTT.

The V and J genes are TRBV6-5 and TRBJ2-7; TRBD2 aligns across 7 bases. Germline lookup yields CDR1 MNHEY and CDR2 SVGAGI. The CDR3 is 13 residues long. V lost 6 bases, J lost 7 bases, and 9 bases stayed unmatched. The CDR3 protein is CASRAGHPGEQYV. CDR3 nucleotides: TGTGCCAGCAGAGCGGGGCACCCTGGGGAGCAGTACGTC.

The chain links TRBV5-1 to TRBJ2-7; 10 positions agree with TRBD2. V lost 4 bases to trimming and J lost 4 bases; unmatched junction nucleotides: 20. The CDR3 length is 19 residues. CDR1 and CDR2 (germline): SGHRS, YFSETQ. The CDR3 sequence is CASSGGLARVQRPLYEQYF. CDR3 nucleotides: TGCGCCAGCAGCGGGGGACTAGCGAGAGTTCAACGACCTCTTTACGAGCAGTACTTC.

This clone has just one count. A read error may produce the germline difference seen at one junction end. This chain links TRBV3-1 (or the pseudogene TRBV3-2) with TRBJ2-2, with a weak D call TRBD2 (6 bases). CDR3 length equals 16 residues. Germline V gene data show CDR1 as LGHDT and CDR2 as YNNKEL (reference sequence). The CDR3 reads CASRPEGRLNAGELFF. The DNA of the CDR3 is TGTGCCAGCAGACCGGAGGGCCGACTGAACGCCGGGGAGCTGTTTTTT.

This chain connects TRBV6-5 to TRBJ1-1, with 8 bases identical to TRBD1. V lost 6 bases to trimming and J lost 0 bases; unmatched junction nucleotides: 6. Germline V gene lookup returns CDR1 MNHEY and CDR2 SVGAGI. There are 15 residues in the CDR3. The CDR3 coding sequence is TGTGCCAGCAGACGATGGACAGGGATGAACACTGAAGCTTTCTTT. Translated: CASRRWTGMNTEAFF.

The chain has TRBV18 and TRBJ2-7, with D hard to call. The CDR3 sequence is 13 residues long. Trimming left V 2 bases short and J 4 bases short, with 9 bases between. Germline values: CDR1 KGHSH, CDR2 LQKENI. The CDR3 loop reads CASSPETSYEQYV. The CDR3 nucleotides read TGTGCCAGCTCACCAGAGACCTCATACGAGCAGTACGTC.

The chain has TRBV5-4 and TRBJ2-7; D is ambiguous. With 4 bases removed from V and 3 bases from J, the gap between germline ends came to 14 bases. From germline, CDR1 is SGHNT and CDR2 YYREEE (reference sequence). The CDR3 loop spans 14 amino acids. The CDR3 here is CASSPGGVSYEQYF. For the CDR3, the DNA is TGTGCCAGCAGCCCGGGTGGGGTAAGCTACGAGCAGTACTTC.

The chain recombines TRBV5-8 with TRBJ2-2; 11 bases are shared with TRBD2. Germline CDR1 reads SGHTS; CDR2 reads YDEGEE. The junction had 4 bases not matched to a gene; V was cut back by 6 bases and J by 6 bases. The length of the CDR3 is 14 residues. This CDR3 is CASTPGLAAGELFF. CDR3 nucleotides: TGTGCCAGCACGCCGGGACTAGCGGCCGGGGAGCTGTTTTTT.

The chain carries TRBV27 and TRBJ1-2, with TRBD1 matching 7 bases. Germline assignment: CDR1 MNHEY and CDR2 SMNVEV (reference sequence). CDR3 length: 16 residues. Trimming took 2 bases from V and 4 from J; bases not matched to a gene: 10. The CDR3 loop reads CASSLRPTGLGYGYTF. In DNA form, the CDR3 reads TGTGCCAGCAGTTTACGGCCGACAGGGTTGGGCTATGGCTACACCTTC.

The table lists this clone with a count of one. The chain recombines TRBV6-5 with TRBJ1-2, with a possible D match to TRBD1 (5 bases). The CDR3 runs to 11 residues. CDR1 and CDR2 from the germline V gene are MNHEY and SVGAGI. V gave up 8 bases and J gave up 7 bases, with 11 bases separating them. This CDR3 is CASLGGGGYTF. As DNA, the CDR3 is TGTGCCAGCCTAGGTGGGGGTGGCTACACCTTC.

This sequence joins TRBV11-2 and TRBJ1-2; 8 bases match TRBD1. Germline V gene data show CDR1 as SGHAT and CDR2 as FQNNGV. J lost 8 bases, V lost 2 bases, and 10 bases had no gene match. This CDR3 has 15 residues. CDR3 in amino acids: CASSLTGQGLNGYTF. As DNA, the CDR3 is TGTGCCAGCAGCTTAACTGGACAGGGTCTTAACGGCTACACCTTC.

The chain combines TRBV2 with TRBJ1-1, with D hard to call. With 2 bases removed from V and 4 bases from J, the gap between germline ends came to 8 bases. Per germline, CDR1 SNHLY and CDR2 FYNNEI. The CDR3 is 13 residues long. Here the CDR3 DNA reads TGTGCCAGCAGTGAATCGGGAATCACTGAAGCTTTCTTT. The encoded protein is CASSESGITEAFF.

The chain has TRBV6-6 and TRBJ2-3; the D call may be TRBD1 or TRBD2 (5 bases each). CDR1 is MNHNY, CDR2 SVGAGI, per germline (reference sequence). Trimming stripped 2 bases from V and 1 base from J, with 13 bases between. This CDR3 is built from 16 residues. The CDR3 nucleotides read TGTGCCAGCAGTTACCCGCCGGGGCCAGGCACAGATACGCAGTATTTT. Amino acids: CASSYPPGPGTDTQYF.